This TCR beta chain came from a study of cytomegalovirus exposure and HLA in healthy donors. Overall study results and limits: Analysis was performed later, and it showed HLA-associated TCR beta chains to be more clonally expanded than equally common others. Roughly uniform depth of sequencing across donors was assumed in presence/absence analyses.

PCR employed 60 Vbeta and 13 Jbeta primers. In the study's own analysis: As a later analysis found, there were 70 million to 90 million unique TCR beta chains, of which around 10 million were shared. Method: immunoSEQ multiplex PCR; TCRdb's copy keeps in-frame clones and lacks some. V and J calls and clone size are given by that table; D and trimming were obtained from the DNA. The table records under 200,000 clones, about 75% of them present only once. Turning to this clone: Its target is unknown.

The CDR3 loop spans 13 amino acids. The V end lost 2 bases, the J end lost 7 bases, and 14 bases lay between the germline ends. The germline V gene has CDR1 GTSNPN and CDR2 SVGIG (reference sequence). The TCR comes from a male donor in good health and CMV-seropositive. The sample was PBMCs. The J gene is TRBJ1-1, the V gene TRBV30; D remains ambiguous. The CDR3 spells CAWSRGPVNEAFF. CDR3 in DNA: TGTGCCTGGAGTAGAGGGCCTGTCAATGAAGCTTTCTTT.